These 5 T cell receptor beta chains were all obtained from the same sample, sequenced in a study of identical twins. TCRdb re-called the 5' RACE reads through MiXCR, storing one row per CDR3 protein. The sample gives about 530,000 distinct CDR3 sequences, 20% to 25% of which show up once; approximately 0.49% is in the top ten. These data were likewise used in another study, on yellow fever vaccine responses in identical twins.

Specimen: CD4+ T cells sorted from blood. The receptors were gathered from a woman between 18 and 30 years old in good health.

In this sample, this clonotype turned up a few times. V and J are TRBV3-1 and TRBJ2-1; D may be TRBD1 or TRBD2 (5 bases each). CDR3 length equals 15 residues. Deletions cut 3 bases from V and 3 bases from J, with 12 bases between. Germline V gene lookup returns CDR1 LGHDT and CDR2 YNNKEL (reference sequence). CDR3 DNA sequence: TGTGCCAGCAGCCAGGGACCACAAGACTACAATGAGCAGTTCTTC. It is translated as CASSQGPQDYNEQFF.

This clonotype has only a few counts. V gene TRBV12-3 or TRBV12-4 combines with J gene TRBJ1-1, with 12 positions matching TRBD1. J was trimmed by 6 bases and V by 6 bases; bases with no gene match: 11. The CDR3 is made up of 16 amino acids. The CDR3 DNA sequence: TGTGCCAGCAGAAGTACCGGGACAGGGGGCAGCGCTGAAGCTTTCTTT. This codes for CASRSTGTGGSAEAFF.

This chain joins TRBV21-1 and TRBJ2-7; the D call TRBD2 from the table was never checked on the DNA. TRBV21-1 is classified as a pseudogene. This CDR3 has 17 residues. CDR3: CASSSRTRRGRTHEQYV. The CDR3 DNA follows: TGTGCCAGCAGCTCCCGGACTAGGCGAGGGCGTACCCACGAGCAGTACGTC.

V and J are TRBV12-5 and TRBJ2-3; 9 nucleotides align to TRBD1. The J segment lost 6 bases and the V segment lost 6 bases, leaving 7 bases of the junction unmatched. Germline V gene lookup returns CDR1 LGHNT and CDR2 FRNRAP. CDR3 size: 14 residues. The CDR3 spells CASGQTGGTDTQYF. The DNA for the CDR3 is TGTGCTAGTGGACAGACAGGGGGGACGGATACGCAGTATTTT.

This clonotype was counted a few times. The genes are TRBV12-3 or TRBV12-4 and TRBJ1-2; D gene unclear. Trimming left V 2 bases short and J 6 bases short, with 13 bases between. CDR3 length: 14 amino acids. CDR3 DNA: TGTGCCAGCAGTTTACCGCAGGCCCAGAATGGCTACACCTTC. Translation gives CASSLPQAQNGYTF.